This T cell receptor (beta chain) was captured by sequencing in a study of T cells in localized non-small cell lung cancer. As concerns this clone: Its cognate antigen is unknown.

The CDR3 runs 14 residues. Germline V gene lookup returns CDR1 SGHRS and CDR2 YFSETQ. Deletions cut 3 bases from V and 5 bases from J, with 14 bases between. Repertoires were generated with immunoSEQ multiplex PCR, while TCRdb's copy carries only in-frame clones and drops some. Here the sample spans about 11,000 clones, roughly four fifths being singletons. Study findings and constraints: Paired adjacent lung recovered a median approximately 62 of the top 100 tumor clones. Uninvolved nearby lung showed the greatest T cell clonality, exceeding that found in tumor. Higher T cell density in the blood was associated with longer overall survival, whereas higher adjacent-lung clonality associated with shorter survival. Without multi-region sequencing, intratumor heterogeneity could not be excluded.

This sequence originates from a female donor older than 55 with stage II lung adenocarcinoma. The chain has TRBV5-1 and TRBJ2-5; D is undetermined. The sample consisted of peripheral blood mononuclear cells, taken before any cancer treatment. The CDR3: CASSWNAAQETQYF. In DNA, the CDR3 is TGCGCCAGCAGCTGGAACGCGGCCCAGGAGACCCAGTACTTC.